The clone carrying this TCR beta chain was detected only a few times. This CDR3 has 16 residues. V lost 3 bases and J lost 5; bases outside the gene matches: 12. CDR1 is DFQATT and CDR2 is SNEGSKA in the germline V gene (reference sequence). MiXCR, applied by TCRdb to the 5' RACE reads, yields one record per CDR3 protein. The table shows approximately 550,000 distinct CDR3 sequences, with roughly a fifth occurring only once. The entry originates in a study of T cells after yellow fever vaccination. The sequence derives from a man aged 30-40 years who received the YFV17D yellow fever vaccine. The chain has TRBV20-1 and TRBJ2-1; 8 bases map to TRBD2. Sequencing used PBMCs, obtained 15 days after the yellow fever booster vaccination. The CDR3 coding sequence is TGCAGTGCTAGCAACACCATAGCGGGAATAGACAATGAGCAGTTCTTC. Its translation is CSASNTIAGIDNEQFF.